This TCR beta chain was sequenced in a study of blood T cell repertoires in COVID-19. Study details: Material from acute and convalescent COVID-19 was sourced from the United States, Italy and Spain.

The CDR3 length is 16 residues. The V gene's germline CDR1 is SGHRS and CDR2 YFSETQ. The V gene end was trimmed by 0 bases and the J gene end by 3 bases; junction bases not matched to a gene: 0. In the original processing: Reference gene primer amplification in the assay estimated nucleated cell counts. Method: immunoSEQ multiplex PCR; TCRdb's copy keeps in-frame clones and lacks some. That table furnishes V, J and clone size, whereas the DNA furnished D and trimming. The table lists 80,000 to 100,000 clones, 81% of them singletons. The rearrangement joins TRBV5-1 to TRBJ1-6; 10 nucleotides match TRBD1. The TCR originated in a man in his fifties or sixties with acute or convalescent COVID-19. Material for sequencing was peripheral blood. CDR3 in DNA: TGCGCCAGCAGCTTGGGGACAGGGGGCTATAATTCACCCCTCCACTTT. Amino acids: CASSLGTGGYNSPLHF.